This TCR beta chain was recovered during a study of control samples from healthy donors and cancer patients (dated by TCRdb to 2018 to 2021). Libraries came from the immunoSEQ multiplex PCR assay. As stored in TCRdb, this immuneACCESS dataset retains in-frame rearrangements with V and J assigned. A fraction of the clones does not appear; measured against another copy, unresolved V genes explain less than half of the discrepancy, and the remainder lacks a known reason. The sample table contains fewer than 150,000 clones; only one count was recorded for about 93% of them. The biggest ten clones account for 2% to 2.5% of the sample. Based on the germline V gene, the CDR1 and CDR2 sequences are KGHSH and LQKENI. Trimming at the junction amounts to 8 bases on V and 7 bases on J, and the germline ends lie 23 bases apart. The CDR3 contains 16 residues, cysteine and phenylalanine counted. Left in the record is the CDR3 DNA by itself, 48 bases read in frame from the first base.

Comments on this clone: The target of this receptor is not known. There are no base qualities to consult, and no much larger clone falls within one base.

The receptor was derived from a man between 18 and 35 years old in good health. The chain was built from TRBV18 and TRBJ2-2; no confident D gene assignment can be made. The sample consisted of blood. The nucleotides are TGTGCCAGCCACCGGATTGGCCTATCGGGCTTCGGGGAGCTGTTTTTT. The encoded protein is CASHRIGLSGFGELFF. The CDR3 plus the reference TRBV18 and TRBJ2-2 genes for the other parts give the full variable domain: NAGVMQNPRHLVRRRGQEARLRCSPMKGHSHVYWYRQLPEEGLKFMVYLQKENIIDESGMPKERFSAEFPKEGPSILRIQQVVRGDSAAYFCASHRIGLSGFGELFFGEGSRLTVL.